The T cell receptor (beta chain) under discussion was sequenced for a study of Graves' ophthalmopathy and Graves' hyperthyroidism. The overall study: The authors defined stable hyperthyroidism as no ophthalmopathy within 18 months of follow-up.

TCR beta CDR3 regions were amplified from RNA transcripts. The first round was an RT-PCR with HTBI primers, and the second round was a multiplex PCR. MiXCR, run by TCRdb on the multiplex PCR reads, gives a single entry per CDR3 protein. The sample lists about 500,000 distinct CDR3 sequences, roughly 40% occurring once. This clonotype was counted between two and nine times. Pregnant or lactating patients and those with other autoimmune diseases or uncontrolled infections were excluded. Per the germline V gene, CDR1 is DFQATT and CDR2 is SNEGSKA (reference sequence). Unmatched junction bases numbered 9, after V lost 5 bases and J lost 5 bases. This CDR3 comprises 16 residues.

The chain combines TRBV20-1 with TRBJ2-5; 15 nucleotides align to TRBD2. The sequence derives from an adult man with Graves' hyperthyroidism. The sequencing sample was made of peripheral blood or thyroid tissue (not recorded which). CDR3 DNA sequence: TGCAGTGCTTTAGCCGGACTAGCGGGGGGGCGGGAGACCCAGTACTTC. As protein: CSALAGLAGGRETQYF.